The subject of this entry is one T cell receptor (beta chain). The sample is drawn from a study of identical twins. TCRdb used MiXCR to reprocess the 5' RACE reads, holding one entry per CDR3 protein. This repertoire shows about 530,000 distinct CDR3 sequences, around 24% found once; its top ten account for 0.45% to 0.5%. Germline CDR1 LNHDA, CDR2 SQIVND (reference sequence). The CDR3 spans 13 residues. Trimming took 8 bases from V and 0 from J, leaving 8 bases between them. The sample was also reused in another study, on yellow fever vaccine responses in identical twins.

Sequenced input: CD4+ T cells sorted from blood. The TCR originated in a woman in her late teens or twenties in good health. J is TRBJ1-5 and V is TRBV19, with a weak D call TRBD1 (5 bases). The CDR3 protein is CASSTDSNQPQHF. CDR3 nucleotide sequence: TGTGCCAGTTCGACAGATAGCAATCAGCCCCAGCATTTT.